These 14 T cell receptor beta chains were all obtained from the same sample, sequenced in a study of human T cells and chemical hapten exposure. The time point: pre-sensitization, week 0. Treatment: therapeutic diphenylcyclopropenone sensitization with weekly scalp DPC. TCRdb re-analysed the RACE reads in MiXCR, keeping a single row per CDR3 protein. Altogether a few hundred thousand distinct CDR3 sequences are present, 7.7% being singletons, with the ten largest covering 1.2%. The sequences come from whole blood, collected in connection with sensitization to the hapten diphenylcyclopropenone (DPC). These receptors all stem from a man between 18 and 29 years old with alopecia areata. Some clones in this sample may be carry-over from other donors' samples.

The chain combines TRBV20-1 with TRBJ1-2, with D unclear. In germline, CDR1 is DFQATT, CDR2 SNEGSKA (reference sequence). The CDR3 runs to 14 residues. V lost 3 bases and J lost 4, with 15 bases in between. The CDR3 sequence is CSASTSIFPYGYTF. The CDR3 nucleotides read TGCAGTGCTAGTACCAGTATTTTCCCCTATGGCTACACCTTC.

This clonotype was recorded many times. This chain uses TRBV12-3 or TRBV12-4 with TRBJ1-2; D not certain. The CDR3 runs to 13 residues. V was clipped by 7 bases and J by 6 bases, with 15 bases between them. The CDR3 coding sequence is TGTGCCAGCACCAGGAGTCCCCAAGATGGCTACACCTTC. Translated, it gives CASTRSPQDGYTF.

This clonotype has only a few counts. The rearrangement joins TRBV7-2 to TRBJ2-5; 9 bases are a match to TRBD2. The CDR3 runs to 14 residues. Trimming cost V 5 bases and J 1 base; bases outside gene matches: 2. The germline CDR1 and CDR2 sequences are SGHTA and FQGNSA. The CDR3 DNA reads TGTGCCAGCAGCGCTAGCGGGGCCCAAGAGACCCAGTACTTC. This sequence encodes CASSASGAQETQYF.

This clonotype was found a few times. The chain employs TRBV29-1 and TRBJ1-1; unclear D gene. The CDR3 has 15 residues. The V gene's germline CDR1 is SQVTM and CDR2 ANQGSEA. Trimming removed 5 bases from V and 1 base from J, with 17 bases in between. The CDR3 region is CSVHLTLGSNTEAFF. The CDR3, as DNA: TGCAGCGTTCATTTAACCTTGGGATCGAACACTGAAGCTTTCTTT. The full variable domain, rest sourced from reference TRBV29-1 and TRBJ1-1, is SAVISQKPSRDICQRGTSLTIQCQVDSQVTMMFWYRQQPGQSLTLIATANQGSEATYESGFVIDKFPISRPNLTFSTLTVSNMSPEDSSIYLCSVHLTLGSNTEAFFGQGTRLTVV.

This clonotype showed up many times. V and J are TRBV6-2 or TRBV6-3 and TRBJ1-1; D call uncertain. Germline assignment: CDR1 MNHEY and CDR2 SVGEGT. Trimming left V 1 base short and J 1 base short, with 4 bases between. This CDR3 has 13 amino acids. CDR3 loop: CASSYFQNTEAFF. The CDR3 DNA sequence: TGTGCCAGCAGTTACTTCCAGAACACTGAAGCTTTCTTT.

This chain uses TRBV29-1 with TRBJ1-1, with TRBD1 matching 7 bases. The CDR3 totals 12 residues. Trimming took 3 bases from V and 3 from J; bases not matched to a gene: 1. Germline loops: CDR1 SQVTM, CDR2 ANQGSEA. As DNA, the CDR3 is TGCAGCGTTGACAGGGGGGACACTGAAGCTTTCTTT. It encodes CSVDRGDTEAFF.

This clonotype appeared a few times. The gene calls are TRBV7-2 and TRBJ2-5, with a tentative D call TRBD2 (6 bases). Trimming cost V 1 base and J 5 bases, with 17 bases left between them. The CDR3 extends over 16 amino acids. Germline values: CDR1 SGHTA, CDR2 FQGNSA. The CDR3 sequence: CASSLGGGALEETQYF. CDR3 coding DNA: TGTGCCAGCAGCTTAGGTGGCGGGGCCTTGGAGGAGACCCAGTACTTC.

This clonotype has a handful of counts. The J gene is TRBJ2-6, the V gene TRBV12-5; D not resolved. V was trimmed by 7 bases and J by 1 base, leaving 5 bases between them. In germline, CDR1 is LGHNT, CDR2 FRNRAP. The CDR3 runs to 13 residues. The CDR3 loop is CASALSGANVLTF. The CDR3 coding sequence is TGTGCTAGTGCCCTGTCTGGGGCCAACGTCCTGACTTTC.

This clonotype was seen only a few times. This chain links TRBV6-2 or TRBV6-3 with TRBJ1-6; D perhaps matches TRBD1 (6 bases). The CDR3 length is 15 residues. V was cut by 6 bases and J by 6 bases, with 15 bases left in between. Germline V CDR1 and CDR2: MNHEY, SVGEGT. CDR3 in DNA: TGTGCCAGCAGCAAAATCGGGACATTTAATTCACCCCTCCACTTT. It codes for CASSKIGTFNSPLHF.

The gene calls are TRBV29-1 and TRBJ1-2, with TRBD1 identical over 9 bases. V trimming: 8 bases; J trimming: 6 bases; junction bases outside the gene matches: 16. CDR1 SQVTM and CDR2 ANQGSEA come from the germline V gene. This CDR3 is built from 15 residues. The CDR3 protein is CSIPRGGQGGDGYTF. CDR3 DNA sequence: TGCAGCATCCCCCGTGGGGGACAGGGCGGGGATGGCTACACCTTC.

The gene calls are TRBV7-8 and TRBJ2-5, with D possibly being TRBD1 (6 bases). Trimming shortened V by 2 bases and J by 3 bases, and 7 bases separated the two germline ends. CDR1 and CDR2 from the germline V gene are SGHVS and FQNEAQ. The length of the CDR3 is 13 residues. Here the CDR3 DNA reads TGTGCCAGCAGCTTATCAGGGGAAGAGACCCAGTACTTC. Its protein product is CASSLSGEETQYF.

This chain links TRBV20-1 with TRBJ2-1; TRBD2 matches 11 bases. The CDR3 spans 13 residues. Germline V gene data show CDR1 as DFQATT and CDR2 as SNEGSKA (reference sequence). V lost 6 bases and J lost 8; bases outside the gene matches: 6. The CDR3 protein is CSAQTSGVYEQFF. CDR3 nucleotide sequence: TGCAGTGCACAGACTAGCGGGGTGTATGAGCAGTTCTTC.

This clonotype was found a few times. The chain has TRBV20-1 and TRBJ1-1; TRBD1 might be the D (5 bases). Germline CDR1 DFQATT, CDR2 SNEGSKA (reference sequence). The CDR3 is made up of 16 amino acids. Trimming took 0 bases from V and 1 from J, leaving 15 bases between them. CDR3 DNA sequence: TGCAGTGCTAGAGAACTGGGGGGTCTGACGAACACTGAAGCTTTCTTT. Its protein is CSARELGGLTNTEAFF.

The J gene is TRBJ1-2, the V gene TRBV19; the D is unclear. V gave up 3 bases and J gave up 4 bases, with 12 bases separating them. This CDR3 is 14 amino acids long. The germline gives CDR1 LNHDA, CDR2 SQIVND (reference sequence). DNA of the CDR3: TGTGCCAGTAGTATCGTAGAGGGTGGCTATGGCTACACCTTC. Translated: CASSIVEGGYGYTF.